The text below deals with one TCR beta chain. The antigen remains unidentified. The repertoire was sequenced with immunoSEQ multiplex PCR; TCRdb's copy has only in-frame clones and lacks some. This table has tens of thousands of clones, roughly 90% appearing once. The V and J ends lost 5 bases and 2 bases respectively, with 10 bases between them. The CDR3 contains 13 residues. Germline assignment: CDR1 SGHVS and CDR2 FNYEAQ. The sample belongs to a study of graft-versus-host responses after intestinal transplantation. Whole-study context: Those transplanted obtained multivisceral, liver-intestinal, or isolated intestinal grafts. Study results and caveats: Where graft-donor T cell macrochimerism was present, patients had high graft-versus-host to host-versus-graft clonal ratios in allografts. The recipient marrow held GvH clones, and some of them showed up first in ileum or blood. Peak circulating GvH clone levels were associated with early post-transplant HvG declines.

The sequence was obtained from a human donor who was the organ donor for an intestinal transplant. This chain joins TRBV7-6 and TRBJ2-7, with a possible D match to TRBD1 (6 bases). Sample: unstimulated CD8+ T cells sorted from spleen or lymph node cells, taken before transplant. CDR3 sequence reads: CASSLGTTYEQYV. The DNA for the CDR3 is TGTGCCAGCAGCCTTGGGACAACCTACGAGCAGTACGTC.